A single sample is the source of the 9 T cell receptor beta chains below, sequenced in a study of beta chain features in type 1 diabetes (dated by TCRdb to 2016 to 2019). What the research found in general, with its limitations: In all four CD4+ subsets, TCRB CDR3 length was moderately but significantly shorter in type 1 diabetes patients.

These receptors lack a known antigen. The protocol used for the library was the immunoSEQ multiplex PCR assay. The entire amount of isolated RNA was reverse transcribed using the High Capacity cDNA Reverse Transcription Kit, so the sequenced TCRB transcripts were expressed ones. TCRdb limited this immuneACCESS table to in-frame rearrangements with V and J called. A share of clones is missing; checked studies link under half to unresolved V genes, and the rest is unexplained. The sample table lists 500,000 to 800,000 clones, 12% of them with a count of one. The ten biggest clones cover around 0.12% of the sample. The material sequenced was naive CD4+ T cells from blood. The cell subset or site label here, explained by the study, means: true naive CD4+ T cells. The source of these receptors is a man in his thirties or forties with type 1 diabetes.

A word on this clone: The same CDR3 arises from other DNA sequences in this sample as well. The chain employs TRBV5-1 and TRBJ1-1; weak D call: TRBD1 (5 bases). Germline V lookup: CDR1 SGHRS, CDR2 YFSETQ. This CDR3 has 13 amino acids. Trimming shortened V by 4 bases and J by 1 base, and 8 bases separated the two germline ends. The CDR3 sequence is CASSDQGNTEAFF. The CDR3 bases are TGCGCCAGCAGCGATCAGGGGAACACTGAAGCTTTCTTT.

In its sample, this clone was seen once. The rearrangement uses TRBV2 and TRBJ1-6; D gene uncertain. Germline V gene data show CDR1 as SNHLY and CDR2 as FYNNEI. The CDR3 length is 13 residues. Trimming took 7 bases from V and 10 from J, leaving 14 bases between them. CDR3 DNA: TGTGCCAGCATATTAGGGTTAGGGTCACCCCTCCACTTT. As protein: CASILGLGSPLHF.

In DNA form, the CDR3 reads TGTGCCAGCACCGGCGGGTCGGAAGGCTCCTACAATGAGCAGTTCTTC. Translating gives CASTGGSEGSYNEQFF. The rearrangement links TRBV27 to TRBJ2-1, with D possibly matching TRBD2 (5 bases). The CDR3 sequence is 16 residues long. The V end lost 7 bases, the J end lost 0 bases, and 16 bases lay between the germline ends. CDR1 MNHEY and CDR2 SMNVEV come from the germline V gene (reference sequence).

DNA of the CDR3: TGTGCCAGCAGCTTTCGGAGAAGCTCCTACGAGCAGTACTTC. It translates to CASSFRRSSYEQYF. V gene TRBV5-6 combines with J gene TRBJ2-7; D gene uncertain. This CDR3 has 14 amino acids. Germline V lookup: CDR1 SGHDT, CDR2 YYEEEE. Trimming took 2 bases from V and 0 from J, leaving 9 bases between them.

The chain links TRBV11-2 to TRBJ1-5; D not resolved. The CDR3 runs 12 residues. V lost 5 bases, J lost 7 bases, and 9 bases lay in between. CDR1 and CDR2 (germline): SGHAT, FQNNGV. Written as DNA, the CDR3 is TGTGCCAGCAGCCCGCTGGGCCAGCCCCAGCATTTT. Protein sequence: CASSPLGQPQHF.

This clone has a handful of counts. The V call is TRBV11-2, the J call TRBJ2-5, with unresolved D. Trimming cost V 5 bases and J 4 bases, with 14 bases left between them. CDR3 size: 14 residues. Germline V gives CDR1 SGHAT, CDR2 FQNNGV. The CDR3 bases are TGTGCCAGCAGCCTCCGTCGGGTTGCAGAGACCCAGTACTTC. It specifies CASSLRRVAETQYF.

The gene calls are TRBV6-5 and TRBJ1-1; 9 bases are a match to TRBD1. Germline-derived CDR1 and CDR2 are MNHEY and SVGAGI. This CDR3 is built from 14 residues. The V and J ends lost 6 bases and 5 bases, in that order; junction bases with no gene match: 7. DNA for the CDR3: TGTGCCAGCAGCTCGACAGGGGGTCTTACTGAAGCTTTCTTT. Protein: CASSSTGGLTEAFF.

This clone was observed a handful of times. V usage is TRBV4-3 and J usage is TRBJ2-2; 8 positions match TRBD1. The CDR3 contains 17 residues. Trimming at V came to 3 bases and at J to 5 bases, leaving 11 bases not matched to a gene. The germline gives CDR1 LGHNA, CDR2 YSLEER. The CDR3 sequence: CASSQLPDRANTGELFF. CDR3 sequence (DNA): TGCGCCAGCAGCCAGCTACCGGACAGGGCCAATACCGGGGAGCTGTTTTTT.

This clone was recorded a few times. The chain carries TRBV7-8 and TRBJ1-5, with D possibly matching TRBD1 (6 bases). CDR3 length: 16 residues. Trimming shortened V by 1 base and J by 6 bases, and 16 bases separated the two germline ends. Germline assignment: CDR1 SGHVS and CDR2 FQNEAQ. The CDR3 DNA reads TGTGCCAGCAGCTTAGGAGGTGAGGGGGGGCGTCAGCCCCAGCATTTT. This sequence encodes CASSLGGEGGRQPQHF.